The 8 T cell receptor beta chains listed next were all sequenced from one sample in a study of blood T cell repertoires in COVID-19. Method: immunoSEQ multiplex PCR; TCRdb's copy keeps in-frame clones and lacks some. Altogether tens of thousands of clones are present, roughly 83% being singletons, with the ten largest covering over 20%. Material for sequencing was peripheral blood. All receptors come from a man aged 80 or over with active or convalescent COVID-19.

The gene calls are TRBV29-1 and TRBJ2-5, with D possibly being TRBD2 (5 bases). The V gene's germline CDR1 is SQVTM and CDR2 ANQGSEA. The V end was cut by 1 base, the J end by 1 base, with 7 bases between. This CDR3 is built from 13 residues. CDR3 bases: TGCAGCGTTGAAGGGCGGGCCCAAGAGACCCAGTACTTC. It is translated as CSVEGRAQETQYF.

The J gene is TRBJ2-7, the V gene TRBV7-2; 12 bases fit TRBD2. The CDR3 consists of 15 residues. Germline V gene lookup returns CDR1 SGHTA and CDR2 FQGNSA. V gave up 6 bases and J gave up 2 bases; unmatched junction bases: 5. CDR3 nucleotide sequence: TGTGCCAGCAGAGACGGGACTAGCGGGCCCTACGAGCAGTACTTC. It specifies CASRDGTSGPYEQYF.

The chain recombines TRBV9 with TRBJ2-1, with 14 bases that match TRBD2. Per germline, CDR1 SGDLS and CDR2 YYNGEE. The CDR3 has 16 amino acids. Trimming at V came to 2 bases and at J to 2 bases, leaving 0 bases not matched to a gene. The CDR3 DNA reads TGTGCCAGCAGCGTGACTAGCGGGGGGGCCTACAATGAGCAGTTCTTC. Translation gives CASSVTSGGAYNEQFF.

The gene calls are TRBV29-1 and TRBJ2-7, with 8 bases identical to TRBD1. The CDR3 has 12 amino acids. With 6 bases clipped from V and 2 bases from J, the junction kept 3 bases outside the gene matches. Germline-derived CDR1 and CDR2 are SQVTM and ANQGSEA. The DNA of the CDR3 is TGCAGCGTAGAGACAGGGGCCTACGAGCAGTACTTC. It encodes CSVETGAYEQYF.

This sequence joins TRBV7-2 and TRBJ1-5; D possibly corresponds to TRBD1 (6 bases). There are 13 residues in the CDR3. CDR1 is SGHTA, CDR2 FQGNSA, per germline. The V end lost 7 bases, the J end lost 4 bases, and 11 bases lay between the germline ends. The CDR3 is CASNQGINQPQHF. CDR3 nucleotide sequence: TGTGCCAGCAACCAGGGGATTAATCAGCCCCAGCATTTT.

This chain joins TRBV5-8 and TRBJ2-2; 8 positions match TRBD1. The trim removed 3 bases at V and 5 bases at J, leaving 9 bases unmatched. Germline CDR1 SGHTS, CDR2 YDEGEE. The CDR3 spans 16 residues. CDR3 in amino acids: CASSSPRTGTTGELFF. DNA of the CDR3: TGTGCCAGCAGCTCACCTAGGACAGGGACTACCGGGGAGCTGTTTTTT. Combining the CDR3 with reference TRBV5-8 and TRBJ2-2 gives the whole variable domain EAGVTQSPTHLIKTRGQQATLRCSPISGHTSVYWYQQALGLGLQFLLWYDEGEERNRGNFPPRFSGRQFPNYSSELNVNALELEDSALYLCASSSPRTGTTGELFFGEGSRLTVL.

The CDR3 sequence is CASSGQGNSYEQYF. CDR3 DNA: TGCGCCAGCAGCGGACAGGGGAACTCCTACGAGCAGTACTTC. The V and J genes are TRBV5-1 and TRBJ2-7, with 9 bases matching TRBD1. V was pared by 4 bases and J by 0 bases, with 2 bases of the junction left unmatched. The CDR3 extends over 14 amino acids. Germline CDR1 is SGHRS and CDR2 is YFSETQ. The variable domain in full, completed from reference TRBV5-1 and TRBJ2-7, reads KAGVTQTPRYLIKTRGQQVTLSCSPISGHRSVSWYQQTPGQGLQFLFEYFSETQRNKGNFPGRFSGRQFSNSRSEMNVSTLELGDSALYLCASSGQGNSYEQYFGPGTRLTVT.

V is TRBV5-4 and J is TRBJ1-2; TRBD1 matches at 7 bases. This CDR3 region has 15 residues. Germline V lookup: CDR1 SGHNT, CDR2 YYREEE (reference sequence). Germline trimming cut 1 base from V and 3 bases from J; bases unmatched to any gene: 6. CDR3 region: CASSLRGQSHYGYTF. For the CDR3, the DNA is TGTGCCAGCAGCTTGCGGGGACAGAGTCACTATGGCTACACCTTC.